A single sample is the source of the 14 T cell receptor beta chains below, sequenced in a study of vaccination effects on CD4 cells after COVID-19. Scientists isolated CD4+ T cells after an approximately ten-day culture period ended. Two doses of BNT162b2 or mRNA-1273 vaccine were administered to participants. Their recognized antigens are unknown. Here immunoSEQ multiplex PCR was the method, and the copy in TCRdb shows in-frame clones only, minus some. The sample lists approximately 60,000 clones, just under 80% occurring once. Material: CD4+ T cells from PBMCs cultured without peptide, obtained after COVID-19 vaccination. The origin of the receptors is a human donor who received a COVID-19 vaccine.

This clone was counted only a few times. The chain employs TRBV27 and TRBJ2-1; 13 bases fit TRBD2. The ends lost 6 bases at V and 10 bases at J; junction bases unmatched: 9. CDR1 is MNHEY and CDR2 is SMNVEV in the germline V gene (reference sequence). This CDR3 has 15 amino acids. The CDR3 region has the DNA TGTGCCAGCAGCCCCGGGACTAGCGGGACCGTCGAGCAGTTCTTC. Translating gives CASSPGTSGTVEQFF.

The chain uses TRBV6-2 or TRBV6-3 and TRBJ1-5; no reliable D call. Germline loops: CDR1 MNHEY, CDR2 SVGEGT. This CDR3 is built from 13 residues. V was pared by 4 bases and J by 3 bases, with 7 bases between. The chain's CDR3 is CASSLVLNQPQHF. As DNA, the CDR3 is TGTGCCAGCAGTTTGGTCCTCAATCAGCCCCAGCATTTT.

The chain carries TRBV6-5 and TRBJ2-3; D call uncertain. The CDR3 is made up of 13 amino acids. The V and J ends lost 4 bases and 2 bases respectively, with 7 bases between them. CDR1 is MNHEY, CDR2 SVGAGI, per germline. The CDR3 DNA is TGTGCCAGCAGTTCTCGTAACACAGATACGCAGTATTTT. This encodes CASSSRNTDTQYF.

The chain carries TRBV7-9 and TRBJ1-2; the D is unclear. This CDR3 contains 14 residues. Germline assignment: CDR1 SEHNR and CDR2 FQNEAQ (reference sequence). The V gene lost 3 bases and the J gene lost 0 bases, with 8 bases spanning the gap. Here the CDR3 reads CASSFGGSNYGYTF. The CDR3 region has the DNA TGTGCCAGCAGCTTTGGCGGGTCTAACTATGGCTACACCTTC.

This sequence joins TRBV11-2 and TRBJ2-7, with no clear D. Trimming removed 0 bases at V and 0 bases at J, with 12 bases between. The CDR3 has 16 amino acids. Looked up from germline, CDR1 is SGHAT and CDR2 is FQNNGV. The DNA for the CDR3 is TGTGCCAGCAGCTTAGATCTGCTAGTTTCCTCCTACGAGCAGTACTTC. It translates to CASSLDLLVSSYEQYF.

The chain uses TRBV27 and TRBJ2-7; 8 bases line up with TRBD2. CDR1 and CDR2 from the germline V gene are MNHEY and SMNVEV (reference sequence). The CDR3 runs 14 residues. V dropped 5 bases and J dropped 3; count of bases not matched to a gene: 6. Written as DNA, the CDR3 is TGTGCCAGCAGTCCCGGGGGGGGGCTCTACGAGCAGTACTTC. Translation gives CASSPGGGLYEQYF.

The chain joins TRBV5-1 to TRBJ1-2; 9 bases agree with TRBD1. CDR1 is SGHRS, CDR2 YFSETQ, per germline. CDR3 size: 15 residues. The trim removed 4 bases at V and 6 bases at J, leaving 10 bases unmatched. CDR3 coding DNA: TGCGCCAGCAGCCCCGACAGGGGGGAGGTAAATGGCTACACCTTC. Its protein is CASSPDRGEVNGYTF.

The CDR3 region has the DNA TGTGCCAGCAGTCCGACAGGGGGTCCCTACAATGAGCAGTTCTTC. Translated, it gives CASSPTGGPYNEQFF. The chain uses TRBV28 and TRBJ2-1; 9 bases are shared with TRBD1. The length of the CDR3 is 15 residues. From germline, CDR1 is MDHEN and CDR2 SYDVKM. The V segment lost 5 bases and the J segment 2 bases; nucleotides outside the gene matches: 4. Supplemented by reference TRBV28 and TRBJ2-1, the full variable domain reads DVKVTQSSRYLVKRTGEKVFLECVQDMDHENMFWYRQDPGLGLRLIYFSYDVKMKEKGDIPEGYSVSREKKERFSLILESASTNQTSMYLCASSPTGGPYNEQFFGPGTRLTVL.

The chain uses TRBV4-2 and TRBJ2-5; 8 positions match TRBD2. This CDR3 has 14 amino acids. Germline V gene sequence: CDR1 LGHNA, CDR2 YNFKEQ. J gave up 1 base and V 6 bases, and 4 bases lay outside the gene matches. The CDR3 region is CASSPGTSQETQYF. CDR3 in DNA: TGTGCCAGCAGTCCCGGGACTAGCCAAGAGACCCAGTACTTC.

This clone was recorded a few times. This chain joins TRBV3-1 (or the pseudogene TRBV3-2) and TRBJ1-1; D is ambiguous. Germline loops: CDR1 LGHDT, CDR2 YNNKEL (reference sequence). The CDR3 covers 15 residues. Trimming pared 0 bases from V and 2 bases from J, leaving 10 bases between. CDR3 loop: CASSQEKTRNTEAFF. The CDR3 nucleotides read TGTGCCAGCAGCCAAGAAAAGACGAGAAACACTGAAGCTTTCTTT.

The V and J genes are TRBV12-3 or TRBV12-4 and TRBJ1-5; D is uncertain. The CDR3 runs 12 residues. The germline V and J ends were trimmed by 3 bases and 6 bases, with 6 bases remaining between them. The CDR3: CASSFRLQPQHF. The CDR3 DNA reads TGTGCCAGCAGTTTCCGACTTCAGCCCCAGCATTTT.

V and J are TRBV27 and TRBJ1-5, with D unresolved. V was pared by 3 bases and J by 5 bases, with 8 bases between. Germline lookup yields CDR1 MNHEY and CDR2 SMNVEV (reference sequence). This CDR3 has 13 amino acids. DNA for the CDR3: TGTGCCAGCAGTTTCGACCTAGATCAGCCCCAGCATTTT. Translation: CASSFDLDQPQHF.

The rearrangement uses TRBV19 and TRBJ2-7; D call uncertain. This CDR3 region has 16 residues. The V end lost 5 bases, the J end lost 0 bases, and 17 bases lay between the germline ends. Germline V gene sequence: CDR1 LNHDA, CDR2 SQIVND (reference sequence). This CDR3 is CASSPQSGKSSYEQYF. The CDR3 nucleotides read TGTGCCAGTAGTCCTCAGTCGGGTAAGAGCTCCTACGAGCAGTACTTC.

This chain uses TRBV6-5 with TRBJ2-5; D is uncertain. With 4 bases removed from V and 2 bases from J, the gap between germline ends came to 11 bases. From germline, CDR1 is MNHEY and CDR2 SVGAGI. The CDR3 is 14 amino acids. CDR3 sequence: CASSSDWLQETQYF. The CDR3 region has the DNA TGTGCCAGCAGTTCTGACTGGTTACAAGAGACCCAGTACTTC.